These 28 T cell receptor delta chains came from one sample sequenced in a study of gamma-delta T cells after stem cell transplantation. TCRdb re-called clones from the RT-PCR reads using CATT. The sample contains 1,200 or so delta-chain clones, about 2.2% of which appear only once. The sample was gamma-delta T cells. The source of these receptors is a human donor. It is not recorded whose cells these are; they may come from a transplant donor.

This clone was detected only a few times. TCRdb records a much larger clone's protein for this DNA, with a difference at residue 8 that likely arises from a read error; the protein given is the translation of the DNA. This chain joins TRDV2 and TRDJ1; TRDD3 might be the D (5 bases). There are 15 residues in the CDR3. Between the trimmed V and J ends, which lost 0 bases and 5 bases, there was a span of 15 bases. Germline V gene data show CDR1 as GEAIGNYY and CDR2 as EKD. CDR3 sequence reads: CACDTVGGLRDKLIF. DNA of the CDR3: TGTGCCTGTGACACCGTCGGGGGGCTAAGGGATAAACTCATCTTT.

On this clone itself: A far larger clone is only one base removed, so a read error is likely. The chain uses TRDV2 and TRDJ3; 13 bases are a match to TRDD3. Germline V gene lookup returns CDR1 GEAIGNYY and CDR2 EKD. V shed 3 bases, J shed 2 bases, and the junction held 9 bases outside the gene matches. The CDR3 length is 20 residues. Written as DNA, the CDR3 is TGTGCCTGTGACGCCGCAACTGGGGGATACGCGACCTGGGACACCCGACAGATGTTTTTC. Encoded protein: CACDAATGGYATWDTRQMFF.

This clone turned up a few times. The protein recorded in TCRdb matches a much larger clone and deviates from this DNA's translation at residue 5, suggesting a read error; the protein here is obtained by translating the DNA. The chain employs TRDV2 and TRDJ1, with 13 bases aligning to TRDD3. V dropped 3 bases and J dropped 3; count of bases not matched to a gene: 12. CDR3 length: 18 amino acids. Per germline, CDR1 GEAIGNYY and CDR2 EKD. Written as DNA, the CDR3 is TGTGCCTGTGACGCGATAATACTGGGGGATACGGTAGCCGATAAACTCATCTTT. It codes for CACDAIILGDTVADKLIF.

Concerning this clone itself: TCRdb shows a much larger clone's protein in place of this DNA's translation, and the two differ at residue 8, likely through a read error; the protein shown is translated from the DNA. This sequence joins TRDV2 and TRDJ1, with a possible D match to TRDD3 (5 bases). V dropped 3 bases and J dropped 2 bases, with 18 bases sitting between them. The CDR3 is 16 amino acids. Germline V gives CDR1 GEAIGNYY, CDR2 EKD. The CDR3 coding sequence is TGTGCCTGTGACGTATTGGGGTATCTTGAAACCGATAAACTCATCTTT. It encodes CACDVLGYLETDKLIF.

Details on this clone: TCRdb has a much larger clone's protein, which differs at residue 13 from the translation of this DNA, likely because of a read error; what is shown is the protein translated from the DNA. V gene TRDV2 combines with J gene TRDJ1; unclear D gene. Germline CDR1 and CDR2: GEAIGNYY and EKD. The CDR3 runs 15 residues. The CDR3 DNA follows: TGTGCCTGTGACACTTTGGATCGCTCCTCCGATAAACCCATCTTT. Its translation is CACDTLDRSSDKPIF.

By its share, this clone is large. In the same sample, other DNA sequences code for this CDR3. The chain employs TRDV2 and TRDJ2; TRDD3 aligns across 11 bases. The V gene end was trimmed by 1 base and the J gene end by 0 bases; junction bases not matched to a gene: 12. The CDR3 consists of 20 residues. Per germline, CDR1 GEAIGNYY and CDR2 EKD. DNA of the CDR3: TGTGCCTGTGACACATACGGGCTGGGGGATACCCAGGCTTTGACAGCACAACTCTTCTTT. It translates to CACDTYGLGDTQALTAQLFF.

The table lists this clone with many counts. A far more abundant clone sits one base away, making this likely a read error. CDR3 nucleotides: TGTGCCTGTGGTGGACTGGGGTCTGTGCCCCTGTACACCGATAAACTCATCTTT. Its translation: CACGGLGSVPLYTDKLIF. V gene TRDV2 combines with J gene TRDJ1; 7 bases fit TRDD3. The CDR3 spans 18 residues. CDR1 is GEAIGNYY, CDR2 EKD, per germline. J gave up 0 bases and V 5 bases, and 17 bases lay outside the gene matches.

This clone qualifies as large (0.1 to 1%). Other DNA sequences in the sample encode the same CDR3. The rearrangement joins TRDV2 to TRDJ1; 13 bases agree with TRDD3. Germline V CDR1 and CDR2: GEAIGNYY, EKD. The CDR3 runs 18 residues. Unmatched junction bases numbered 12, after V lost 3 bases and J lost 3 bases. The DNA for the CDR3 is TGTGCCTGTGACGAGATAATACTGGGGGATACGGTAGCCGATAAACTCATCTTT. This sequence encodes CACDEIILGDTVADKLIF.

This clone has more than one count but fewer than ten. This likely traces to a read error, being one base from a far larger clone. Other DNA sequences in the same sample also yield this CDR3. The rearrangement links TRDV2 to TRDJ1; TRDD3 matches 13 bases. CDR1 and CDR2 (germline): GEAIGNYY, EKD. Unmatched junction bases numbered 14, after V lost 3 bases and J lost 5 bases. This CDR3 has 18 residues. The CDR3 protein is CACDAYWGIRGEGDKLIF. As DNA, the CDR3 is TGTGCCTGTGACGCGTACTGGGGGATACGCGGGGAAGGGGATAAACTCATCTTT.

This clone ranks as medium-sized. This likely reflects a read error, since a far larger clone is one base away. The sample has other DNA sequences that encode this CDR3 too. The CDR3 sequence: CACDTVRWAGVTYTDKLIF. CDR3 nucleotide sequence: TGTGCCTGTGACACCGTAAGGTGGGCTGGGGTGACGTACACCGATAAACTCATCTTC. This rearrangement joins TRDV2 to TRDJ1; D possibly corresponds to TRDD3 (6 bases). Germline V gene sequence: CDR1 GEAIGNYY, CDR2 EKD. There are 19 residues in the CDR3.

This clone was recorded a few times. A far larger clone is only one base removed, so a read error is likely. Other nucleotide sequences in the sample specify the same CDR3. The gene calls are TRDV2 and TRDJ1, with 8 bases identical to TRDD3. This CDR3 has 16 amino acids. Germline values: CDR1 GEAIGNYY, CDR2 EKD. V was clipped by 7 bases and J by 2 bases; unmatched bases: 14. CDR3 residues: CACDVLGDLETDKLIF. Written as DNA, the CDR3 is TGTGCCTGCGACGTATTGGGGGATCTTGAAACCGATAAACTCATCTTT.

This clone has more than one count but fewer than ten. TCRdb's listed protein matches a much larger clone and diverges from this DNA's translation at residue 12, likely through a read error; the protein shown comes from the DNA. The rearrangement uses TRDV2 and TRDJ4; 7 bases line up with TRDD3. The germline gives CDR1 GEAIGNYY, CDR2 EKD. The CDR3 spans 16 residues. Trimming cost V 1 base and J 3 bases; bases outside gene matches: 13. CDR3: CACDTLVGDETGPLIF. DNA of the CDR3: TGTGCCTGTGACACGCTGGTGGGGGACGAAACCGGACCCCTGATCTTT.

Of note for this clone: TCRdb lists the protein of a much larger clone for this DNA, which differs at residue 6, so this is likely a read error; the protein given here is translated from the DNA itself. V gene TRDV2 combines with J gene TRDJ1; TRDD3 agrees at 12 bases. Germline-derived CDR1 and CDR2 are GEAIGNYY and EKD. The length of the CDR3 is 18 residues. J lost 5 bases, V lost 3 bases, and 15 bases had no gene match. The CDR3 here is CACDASWGIRGEGDKLIF. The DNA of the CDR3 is TGTGCCTGTGACGCGTCCTGGGGGATACGCGGAGAAGGGGATAAACTCATCTTT.

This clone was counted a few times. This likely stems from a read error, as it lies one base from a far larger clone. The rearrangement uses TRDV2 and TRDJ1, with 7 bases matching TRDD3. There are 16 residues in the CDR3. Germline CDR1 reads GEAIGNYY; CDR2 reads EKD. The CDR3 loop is CACDTVGGTISDKPIF. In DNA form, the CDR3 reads TGTGCCTGTGACACCGTTGGGGGAACAATCTCCGATAAACCCATCTTT.

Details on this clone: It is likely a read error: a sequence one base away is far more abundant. CDR3 sequence reads: CACGVLGDLETDKLIF. The CDR3 DNA reads as TGTGCCTGTGGCGTATTGGGGGATCTTGAAACCGATAAACTCATCTTT. J is TRDJ1 and V is TRDV2, with TRDD3 matching over 8 bases. Trimming took 5 bases from V and 2 from J; bases not matched to a gene: 12. This CDR3 comprises 16 residues. Germline lookup yields CDR1 GEAIGNYY and CDR2 EKD.

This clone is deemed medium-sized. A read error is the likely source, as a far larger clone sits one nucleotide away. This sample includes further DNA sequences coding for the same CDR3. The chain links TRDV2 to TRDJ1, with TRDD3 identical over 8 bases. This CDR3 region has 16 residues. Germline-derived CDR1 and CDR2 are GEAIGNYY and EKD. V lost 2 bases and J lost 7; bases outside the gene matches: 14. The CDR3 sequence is CACDKMPSPTGGKLIF. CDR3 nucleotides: TGTGCCTGTGACAAGATGCCCTCCCCTACTGGGGGTAAACTCATCTTT.

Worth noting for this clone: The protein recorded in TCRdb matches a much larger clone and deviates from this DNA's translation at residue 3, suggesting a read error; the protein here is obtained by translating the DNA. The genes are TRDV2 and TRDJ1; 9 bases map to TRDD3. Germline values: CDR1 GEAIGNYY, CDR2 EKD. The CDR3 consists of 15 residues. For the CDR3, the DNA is TGTGCCAGTGACCCACTGGGGGAGTACACCGATAAACTCATCTTT. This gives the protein CASDPLGEYTDKLIF.

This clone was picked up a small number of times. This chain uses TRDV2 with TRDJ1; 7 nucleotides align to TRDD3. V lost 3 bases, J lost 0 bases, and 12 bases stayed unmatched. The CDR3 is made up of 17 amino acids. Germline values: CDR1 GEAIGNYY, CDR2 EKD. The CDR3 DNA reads TGTGCCTGTGACGTATTGGGGGAACCCACGTACACCGATAAACTCATCTTT. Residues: CACDVLGEPTYTDKLIF.

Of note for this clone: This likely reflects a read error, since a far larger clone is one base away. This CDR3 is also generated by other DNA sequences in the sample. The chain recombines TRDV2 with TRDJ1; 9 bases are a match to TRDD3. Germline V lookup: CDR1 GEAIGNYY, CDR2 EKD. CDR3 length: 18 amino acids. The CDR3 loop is CACDTLDLGDSPGGKLIF. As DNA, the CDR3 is TGCGCCTGTGACACCCTAGACCTGGGGGATTCCCCTGGCGGTAAACTCATCTTT.

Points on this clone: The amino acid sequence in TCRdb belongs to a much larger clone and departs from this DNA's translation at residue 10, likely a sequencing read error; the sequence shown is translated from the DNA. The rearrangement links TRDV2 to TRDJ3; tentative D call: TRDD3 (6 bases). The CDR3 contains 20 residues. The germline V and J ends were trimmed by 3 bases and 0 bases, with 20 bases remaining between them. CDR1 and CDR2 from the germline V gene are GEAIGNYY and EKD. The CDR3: CACDRTSGGPSSWDTRQMFF. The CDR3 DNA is TGTGCCTGTGACCGAACTTCCGGGGGACCGAGCTCCTGGGACACCCGACAGATGTTTTTC.

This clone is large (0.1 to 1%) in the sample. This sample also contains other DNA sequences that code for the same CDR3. This chain's CDR3 is CACDTVGELRDKLIF. The CDR3 DNA reads TGTGCCTGTGACACCGTCGGGGAGCTAAGGGATAAACTCATCTTT. The rearrangement links TRDV2 to TRDJ1, with a weak D call TRDD3 (5 bases). Germline lookup yields CDR1 GEAIGNYY and CDR2 EKD. Trimming removed 0 bases at V and 5 bases at J, with 15 bases between. This CDR3 spans 15 amino acids.

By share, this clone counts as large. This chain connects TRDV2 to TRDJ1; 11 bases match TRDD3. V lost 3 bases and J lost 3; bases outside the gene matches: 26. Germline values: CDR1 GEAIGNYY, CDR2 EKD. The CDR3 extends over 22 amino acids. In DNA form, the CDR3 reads TGTGCCTGTGACCGCTTAGATGGGGGATACGCTATCGACCCGACTCGCTCCGATAAACTCATCTTT. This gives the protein CACDRLDGGYAIDPTRSDKLIF.

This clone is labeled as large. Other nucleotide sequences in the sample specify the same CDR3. The CDR3, as DNA: TGTGCCTGTGACACCGTCGGAGTGGGGGATACGCAGAGTCCCGATAAACTCATCTTT. It codes for CACDTVGVGDTQSPDKLIF. This chain uses TRDV2 with TRDJ1; 11 bases match TRDD3. The CDR3 runs to 19 residues. V shed 0 bases, J shed 3 bases, and the junction held 14 bases outside the gene matches. Germline V CDR1 and CDR2: GEAIGNYY, EKD.

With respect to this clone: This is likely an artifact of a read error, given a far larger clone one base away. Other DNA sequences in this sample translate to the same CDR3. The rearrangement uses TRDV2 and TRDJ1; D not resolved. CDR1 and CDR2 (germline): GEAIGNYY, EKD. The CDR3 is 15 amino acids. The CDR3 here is CACDEVLPSTDKLIF. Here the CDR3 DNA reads TGTGCCTGTGACGAAGTTTTACCCTCCACCGACAAACTCATCTTT.

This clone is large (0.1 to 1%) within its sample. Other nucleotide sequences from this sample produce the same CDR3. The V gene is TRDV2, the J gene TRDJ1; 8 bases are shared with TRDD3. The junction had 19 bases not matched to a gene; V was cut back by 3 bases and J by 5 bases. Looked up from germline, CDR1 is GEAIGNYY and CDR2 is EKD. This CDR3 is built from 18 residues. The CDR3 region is CACDPAGSTGGIGDKLIF. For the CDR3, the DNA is TGTGCCTGTGACCCCGCCGGCTCAACTGGGGGGATCGGGGATAAACTCATCTTT.

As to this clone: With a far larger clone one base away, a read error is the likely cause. CDR3 in DNA: TGTGCCTGTGACGCCGTAGGGGGTACTGGGGGATACGTGGAACGACATAGCTCCTGGGACACCCGACAGATGTTTTTC. Translated, it gives CACDAVGGTGGYVERHSSWDTRQMFF. The chain links TRDV2 to TRDJ3, with 13 bases identical to TRDD3. The V and J ends lost 3 bases and 0 bases, in that order; junction bases with no gene match: 25. The CDR3 contains 26 residues. In germline, CDR1 is GEAIGNYY, CDR2 EKD.

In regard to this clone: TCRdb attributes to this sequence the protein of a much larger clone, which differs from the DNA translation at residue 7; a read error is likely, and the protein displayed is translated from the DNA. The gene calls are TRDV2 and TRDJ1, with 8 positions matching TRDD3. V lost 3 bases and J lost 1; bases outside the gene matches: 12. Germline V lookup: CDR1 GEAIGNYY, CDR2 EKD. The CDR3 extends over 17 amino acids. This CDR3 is CACDALRDTVGTDKLIF. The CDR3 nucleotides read TGTGCCTGTGACGCATTGAGGGATACGGTCGGCACCGATAAACTCATCTTT.

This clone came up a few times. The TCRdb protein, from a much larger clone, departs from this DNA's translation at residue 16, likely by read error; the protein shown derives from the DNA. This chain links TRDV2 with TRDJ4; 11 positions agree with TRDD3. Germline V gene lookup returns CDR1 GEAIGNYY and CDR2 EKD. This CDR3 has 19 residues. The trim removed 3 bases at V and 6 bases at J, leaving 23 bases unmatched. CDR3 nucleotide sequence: TGTGCCTGTGACGAAATCAATCTACTGGGGGATAAAGGCAGACAAACCCTGATCTTT. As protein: CACDEINLLGDKGRQTLIF.